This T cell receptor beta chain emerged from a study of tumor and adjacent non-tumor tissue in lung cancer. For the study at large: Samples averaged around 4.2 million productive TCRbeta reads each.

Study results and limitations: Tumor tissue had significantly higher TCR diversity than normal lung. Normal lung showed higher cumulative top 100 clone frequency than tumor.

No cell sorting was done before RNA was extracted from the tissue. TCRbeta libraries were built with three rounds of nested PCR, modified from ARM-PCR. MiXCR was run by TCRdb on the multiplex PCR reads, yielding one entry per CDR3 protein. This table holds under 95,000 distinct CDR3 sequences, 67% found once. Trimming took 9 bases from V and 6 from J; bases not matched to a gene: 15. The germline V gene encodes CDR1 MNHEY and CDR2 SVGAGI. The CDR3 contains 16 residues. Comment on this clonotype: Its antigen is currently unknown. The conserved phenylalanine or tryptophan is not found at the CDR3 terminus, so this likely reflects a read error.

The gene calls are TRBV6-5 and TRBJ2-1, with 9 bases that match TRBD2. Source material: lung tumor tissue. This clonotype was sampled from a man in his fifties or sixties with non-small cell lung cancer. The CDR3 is CARSPQGREGLNEQFL. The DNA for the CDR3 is TGTGCCAGAAGTCCGCAGGGGCGGGAGGGCCTCAATGAGCAGTTCTTA.